This T cell receptor (beta chain) derives from a study of cytomegalovirus exposure and HLA in healthy donors. Turning to this clone: Its antigen is as yet unknown.

Study results and caveats: Rare TCR sequences predominated, though certain public TCRs were found in many donors. The study recorded 164 TCR beta chains that were cytomegalovirus-associated. Among immune exposure information, only CMV serostatus was available. TCR beta sequences numbering around 15,000 were associated with HLA alleles at 0.05 false discovery rate in a later analysis.

The primer mix had 60 Vbeta and 13 Jbeta primers. Sequenced by immunoSEQ multiplex PCR; TCRdb stores in-frame clones only, minus some. This sample yields roughly 220,000 clones, of which approximately 85% are seen a single time; about 2.6% belongs to the top ten. Germline CDR1 reads LNHDA; CDR2 reads SQIVND (reference sequence). V was shortened by 10 bases and J by 8 bases, with 23 bases between the two germline ends. CDR3 size: 14 residues. The sample comprised PBMCs. This receptor was obtained from a woman aged 35 to 49 in good health and CMV-seronegative. The rearrangement links TRBV19 to TRBJ1-1, with D unclear. The chain's CDR3 is CATPLEGIPSEAFF. In nucleotides, the CDR3 is TGTGCCACCCCGCTGGAGGGAATACCGTCCGAAGCTTTCTTT.